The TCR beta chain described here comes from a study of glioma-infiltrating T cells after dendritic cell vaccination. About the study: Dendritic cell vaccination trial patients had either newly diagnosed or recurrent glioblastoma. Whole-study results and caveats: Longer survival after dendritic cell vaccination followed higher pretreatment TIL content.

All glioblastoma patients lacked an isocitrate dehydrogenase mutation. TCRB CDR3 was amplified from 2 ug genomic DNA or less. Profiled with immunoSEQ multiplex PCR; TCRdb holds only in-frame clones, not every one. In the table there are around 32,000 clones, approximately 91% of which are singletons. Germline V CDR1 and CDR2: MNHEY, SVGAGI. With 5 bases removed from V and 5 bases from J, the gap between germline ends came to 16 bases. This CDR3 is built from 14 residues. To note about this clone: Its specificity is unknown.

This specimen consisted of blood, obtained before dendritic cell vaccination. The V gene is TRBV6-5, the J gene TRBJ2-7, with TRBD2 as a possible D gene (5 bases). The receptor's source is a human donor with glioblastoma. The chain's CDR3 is CASSPIGVPHEQYF. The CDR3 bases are TGTGCCAGCAGTCCGATCGGGGTACCCCACGAGCAGTACTTC.